This TCR beta chain was observed in a study of response to subunit inactivated influenza vaccine. One entry per CDR3 protein results from TCRdb running MiXCR on the RT-PCR reads. The table includes approximately 680,000 distinct CDR3 sequences, approximately 14% detected once. Turning to this clonotype: Its antigen is currently unknown.

J lost 5 bases, V lost 5 bases, and 10 bases had no gene match. The CDR3 is 16 residues long. Germline values: CDR1 LGHNA, CDR2 YNFKEQ. Findings and caveats of the study: It was suggested by the authors that few new T cells are recruited by each seasonal influenza vaccination.

The J gene is TRBJ2-3, the V gene TRBV4-2, with 10 bases fitting TRBD1. The sample was PBMCs from blood, taken 12 days after vaccination. The TCR comes from a man aged 45-65 years who received an inactivated influenza vaccine. CDR3 DNA sequence: TGTGCCAGCAGCTCTGGACAGGGGGTCGCCGGAGATACGCAGTATTTT. Its protein product is CASSSGQGVAGDTQYF.